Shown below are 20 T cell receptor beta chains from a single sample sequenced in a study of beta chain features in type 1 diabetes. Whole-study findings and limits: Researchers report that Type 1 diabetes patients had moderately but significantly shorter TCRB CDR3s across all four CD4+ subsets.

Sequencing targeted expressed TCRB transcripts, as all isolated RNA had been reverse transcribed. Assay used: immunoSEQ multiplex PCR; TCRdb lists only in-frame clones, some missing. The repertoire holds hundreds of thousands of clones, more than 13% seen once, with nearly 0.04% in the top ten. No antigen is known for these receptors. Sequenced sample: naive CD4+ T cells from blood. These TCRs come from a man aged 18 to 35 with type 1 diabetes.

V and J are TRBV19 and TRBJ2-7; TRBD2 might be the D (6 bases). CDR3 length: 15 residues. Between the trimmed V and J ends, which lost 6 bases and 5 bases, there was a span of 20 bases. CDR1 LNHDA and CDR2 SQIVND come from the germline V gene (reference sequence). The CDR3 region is CASSPFGGVTHEQYF. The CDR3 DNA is TGTGCCAGTAGCCCCTTCGGGGGAGTGACCCACGAGCAGTACTTC.

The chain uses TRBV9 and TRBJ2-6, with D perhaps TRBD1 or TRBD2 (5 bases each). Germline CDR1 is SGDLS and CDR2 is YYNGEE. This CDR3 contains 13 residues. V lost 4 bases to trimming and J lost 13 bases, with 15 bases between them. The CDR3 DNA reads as TGTGCCAGCAGCATACCCGGGACCGGGGTCCTGACTTTC. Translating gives CASSIPGTGVLTF. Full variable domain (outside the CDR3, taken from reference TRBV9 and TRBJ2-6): DSGVTQTPKHLITATGQRVTLRCSPRSGDLSVYWYQQSLDQGLQFLIQYYNGEERAKGNILERFSAQQFPDLHSELNLSSLELGDSALYFCASSIPGTGVLTFGAGSRLTVL.

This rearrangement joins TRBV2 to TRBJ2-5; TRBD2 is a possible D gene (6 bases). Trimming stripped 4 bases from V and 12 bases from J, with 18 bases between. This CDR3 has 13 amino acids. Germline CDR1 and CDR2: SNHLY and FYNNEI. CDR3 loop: CASSAGRGEAEYF. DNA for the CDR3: TGTGCCAGCAGTGCAGGTCGAGGGGAGGCGGAGTACTTC.

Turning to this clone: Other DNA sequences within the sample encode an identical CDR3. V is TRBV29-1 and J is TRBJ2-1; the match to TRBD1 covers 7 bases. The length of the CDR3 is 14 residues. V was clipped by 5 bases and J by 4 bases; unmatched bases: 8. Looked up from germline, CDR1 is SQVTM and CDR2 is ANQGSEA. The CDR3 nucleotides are TGCAGCGTTCAAAGGGACAGAACGTACAATGAGCAGTTCTTC. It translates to CSVQRDRTYNEQFF.

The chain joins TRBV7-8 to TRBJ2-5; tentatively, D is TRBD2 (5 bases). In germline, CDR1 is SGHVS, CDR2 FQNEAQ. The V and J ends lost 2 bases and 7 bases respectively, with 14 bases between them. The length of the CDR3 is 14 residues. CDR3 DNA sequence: TGTGCCAGCAGCTTAAACACCCGTGAGGGGACCCAGTACTTC. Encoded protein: CASSLNTREGTQYF.

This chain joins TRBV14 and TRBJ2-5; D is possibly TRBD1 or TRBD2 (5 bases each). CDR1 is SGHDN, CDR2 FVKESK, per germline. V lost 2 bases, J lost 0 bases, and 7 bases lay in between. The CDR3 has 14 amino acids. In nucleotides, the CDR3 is TGTGCCAGCAGCCAAACGGGACACCAAGAGACCCAGTACTTC. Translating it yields CASSQTGHQETQYF.

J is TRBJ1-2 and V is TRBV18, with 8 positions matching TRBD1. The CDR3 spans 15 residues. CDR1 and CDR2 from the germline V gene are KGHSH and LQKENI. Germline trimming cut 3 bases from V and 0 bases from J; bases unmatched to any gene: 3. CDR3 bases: TGTGCCAGCTCACCTTCGGACAGGGCTAACTATGGCTACACCTTC. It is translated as CASSPSDRANYGYTF.

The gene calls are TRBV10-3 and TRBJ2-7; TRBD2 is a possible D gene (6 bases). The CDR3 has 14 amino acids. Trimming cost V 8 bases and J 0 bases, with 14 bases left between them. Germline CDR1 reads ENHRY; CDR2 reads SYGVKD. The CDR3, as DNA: TGTGCCATCCATGATAGCGGAAGCTCCTACGAGCAGTACTTC. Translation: CAIHDSGSSYEQYF.

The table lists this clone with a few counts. The CDR3 region is CASSLGTLNTGELFF. The CDR3 DNA reads TGCGCCAGCAGCTTGGGCACCTTGAACACCGGGGAGCTGTTTTTT. V and J are TRBV5-1 and TRBJ2-2; D gene ambiguous. V gave up 0 bases and J gave up 1 base, with 7 bases separating them. There are 15 residues in the CDR3. From germline, CDR1 is SGHRS and CDR2 YFSETQ.

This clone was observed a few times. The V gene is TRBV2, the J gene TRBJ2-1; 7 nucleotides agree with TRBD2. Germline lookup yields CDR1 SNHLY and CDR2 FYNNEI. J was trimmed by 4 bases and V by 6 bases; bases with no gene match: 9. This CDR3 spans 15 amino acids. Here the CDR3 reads CASRSAGTIYNEQFF. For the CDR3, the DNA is TGTGCCAGCAGATCCGCCGGGACTATTTACAATGAGCAGTTCTTC. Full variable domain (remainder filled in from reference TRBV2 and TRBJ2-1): EPEVTQTPSHQVTQMGQEVILRCVPISNHLYFYWYRQILGQKVEFLVSFYNNEISEKSEIFDDQFSVERPDGSNFTLKIRSTKLEDSAMYFCASRSAGTIYNEQFFGPGTRLTVL.

CDR3 residues: CASSVAMNTEAFF. The DNA for the CDR3 is TGTGCCAGCAGCGTAGCGATGAACACTGAAGCTTTCTTT. The genes are TRBV14 and TRBJ1-1; D not resolved. The CDR3 has 13 residues. V was clipped by 5 bases and J by 0 bases, with 7 bases between them. Germline V lookup: CDR1 SGHDN, CDR2 FVKESK.

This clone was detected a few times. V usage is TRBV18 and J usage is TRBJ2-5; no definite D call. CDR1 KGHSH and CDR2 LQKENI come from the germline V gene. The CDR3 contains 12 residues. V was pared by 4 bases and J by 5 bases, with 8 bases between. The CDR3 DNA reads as TGTGCCAGCTCACAGACACCGGAGACCCAGTACTTC. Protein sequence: CASSQTPETQYF.

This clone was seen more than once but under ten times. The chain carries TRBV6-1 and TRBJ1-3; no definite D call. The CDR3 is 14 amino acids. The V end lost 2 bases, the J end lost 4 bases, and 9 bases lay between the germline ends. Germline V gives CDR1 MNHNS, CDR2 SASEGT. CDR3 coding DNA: TGTGCCAGCAGTGAAATTCGTCGGGGAAACACCATATATTTT. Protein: CASSEIRRGNTIYF.

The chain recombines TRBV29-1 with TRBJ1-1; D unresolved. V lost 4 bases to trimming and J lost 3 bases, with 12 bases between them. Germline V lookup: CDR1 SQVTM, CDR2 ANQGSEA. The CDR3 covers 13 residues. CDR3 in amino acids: CSVVARFDTEAFF. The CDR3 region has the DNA TGCAGCGTTGTGGCCCGTTTCGACACTGAAGCTTTCTTT.

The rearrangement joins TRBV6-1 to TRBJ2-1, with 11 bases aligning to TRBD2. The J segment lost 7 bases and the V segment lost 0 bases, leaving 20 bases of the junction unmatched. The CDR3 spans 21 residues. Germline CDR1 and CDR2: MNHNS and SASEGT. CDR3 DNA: TGTGCCAGCAGTGAAGCGGGCCAGGGGATAAGACTAGCGGGATATCGTAATGAGCAGTTCTTC. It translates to CASSEAGQGIRLAGYRNEQFF.

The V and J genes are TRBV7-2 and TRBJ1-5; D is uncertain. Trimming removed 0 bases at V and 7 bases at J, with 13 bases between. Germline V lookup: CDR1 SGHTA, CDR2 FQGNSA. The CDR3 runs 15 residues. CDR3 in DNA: TGTGCCAGCAGCTTAGCCGAGGGATCGGCGCAGCCCCAGCATTTT. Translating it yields CASSLAEGSAQPQHF.

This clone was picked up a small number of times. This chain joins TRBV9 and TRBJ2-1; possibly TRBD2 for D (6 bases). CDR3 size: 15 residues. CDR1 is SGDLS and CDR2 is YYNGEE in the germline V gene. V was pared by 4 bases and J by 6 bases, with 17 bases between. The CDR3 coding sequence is TGTGCCAGCAGCCGTCCAACCGGGACTCGCAATGAGCAGTTCTTC. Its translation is CASSRPTGTRNEQFF.

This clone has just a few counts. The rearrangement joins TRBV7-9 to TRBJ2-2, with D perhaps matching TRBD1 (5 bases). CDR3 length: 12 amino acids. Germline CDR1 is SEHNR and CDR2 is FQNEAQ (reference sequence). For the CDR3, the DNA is TGTGCTTATAAAGGGGACACCGGGGAGCTGTTTTTT. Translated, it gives CAYKGDTGELFF.

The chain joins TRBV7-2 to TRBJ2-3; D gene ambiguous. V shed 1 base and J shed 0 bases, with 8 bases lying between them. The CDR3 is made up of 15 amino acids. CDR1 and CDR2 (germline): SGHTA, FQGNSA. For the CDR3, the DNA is TGTGCCAGCAGCTTAGGGCGCAGCAGCACAGATACGCAGTATTTT. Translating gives CASSLGRSSTDTQYF.

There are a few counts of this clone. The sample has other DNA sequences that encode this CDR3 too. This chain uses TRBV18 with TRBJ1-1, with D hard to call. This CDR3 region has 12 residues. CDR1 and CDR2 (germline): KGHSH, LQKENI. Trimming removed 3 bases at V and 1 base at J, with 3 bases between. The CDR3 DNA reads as TGTGCCAGCTCACCCGGGAACACTGAAGCTTTCTTT. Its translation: CASSPGNTEAFF.